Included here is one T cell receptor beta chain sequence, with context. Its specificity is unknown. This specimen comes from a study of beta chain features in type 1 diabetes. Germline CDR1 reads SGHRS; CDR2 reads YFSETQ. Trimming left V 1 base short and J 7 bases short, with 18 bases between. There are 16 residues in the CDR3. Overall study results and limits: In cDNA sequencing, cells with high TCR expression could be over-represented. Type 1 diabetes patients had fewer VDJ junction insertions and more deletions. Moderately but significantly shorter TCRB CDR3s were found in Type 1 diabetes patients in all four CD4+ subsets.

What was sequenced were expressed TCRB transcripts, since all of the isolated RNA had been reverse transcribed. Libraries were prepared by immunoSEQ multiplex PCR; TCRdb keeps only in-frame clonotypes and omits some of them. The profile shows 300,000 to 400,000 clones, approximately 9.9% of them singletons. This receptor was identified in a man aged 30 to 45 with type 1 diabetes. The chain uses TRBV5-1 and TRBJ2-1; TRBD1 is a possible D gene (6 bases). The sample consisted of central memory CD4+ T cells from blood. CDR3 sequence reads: CASSLQSVQGRNEQFF. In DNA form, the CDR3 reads TGCGCCAGCAGCTTGCAATCGGTTCAGGGGAGAAATGAGCAGTTCTTC.